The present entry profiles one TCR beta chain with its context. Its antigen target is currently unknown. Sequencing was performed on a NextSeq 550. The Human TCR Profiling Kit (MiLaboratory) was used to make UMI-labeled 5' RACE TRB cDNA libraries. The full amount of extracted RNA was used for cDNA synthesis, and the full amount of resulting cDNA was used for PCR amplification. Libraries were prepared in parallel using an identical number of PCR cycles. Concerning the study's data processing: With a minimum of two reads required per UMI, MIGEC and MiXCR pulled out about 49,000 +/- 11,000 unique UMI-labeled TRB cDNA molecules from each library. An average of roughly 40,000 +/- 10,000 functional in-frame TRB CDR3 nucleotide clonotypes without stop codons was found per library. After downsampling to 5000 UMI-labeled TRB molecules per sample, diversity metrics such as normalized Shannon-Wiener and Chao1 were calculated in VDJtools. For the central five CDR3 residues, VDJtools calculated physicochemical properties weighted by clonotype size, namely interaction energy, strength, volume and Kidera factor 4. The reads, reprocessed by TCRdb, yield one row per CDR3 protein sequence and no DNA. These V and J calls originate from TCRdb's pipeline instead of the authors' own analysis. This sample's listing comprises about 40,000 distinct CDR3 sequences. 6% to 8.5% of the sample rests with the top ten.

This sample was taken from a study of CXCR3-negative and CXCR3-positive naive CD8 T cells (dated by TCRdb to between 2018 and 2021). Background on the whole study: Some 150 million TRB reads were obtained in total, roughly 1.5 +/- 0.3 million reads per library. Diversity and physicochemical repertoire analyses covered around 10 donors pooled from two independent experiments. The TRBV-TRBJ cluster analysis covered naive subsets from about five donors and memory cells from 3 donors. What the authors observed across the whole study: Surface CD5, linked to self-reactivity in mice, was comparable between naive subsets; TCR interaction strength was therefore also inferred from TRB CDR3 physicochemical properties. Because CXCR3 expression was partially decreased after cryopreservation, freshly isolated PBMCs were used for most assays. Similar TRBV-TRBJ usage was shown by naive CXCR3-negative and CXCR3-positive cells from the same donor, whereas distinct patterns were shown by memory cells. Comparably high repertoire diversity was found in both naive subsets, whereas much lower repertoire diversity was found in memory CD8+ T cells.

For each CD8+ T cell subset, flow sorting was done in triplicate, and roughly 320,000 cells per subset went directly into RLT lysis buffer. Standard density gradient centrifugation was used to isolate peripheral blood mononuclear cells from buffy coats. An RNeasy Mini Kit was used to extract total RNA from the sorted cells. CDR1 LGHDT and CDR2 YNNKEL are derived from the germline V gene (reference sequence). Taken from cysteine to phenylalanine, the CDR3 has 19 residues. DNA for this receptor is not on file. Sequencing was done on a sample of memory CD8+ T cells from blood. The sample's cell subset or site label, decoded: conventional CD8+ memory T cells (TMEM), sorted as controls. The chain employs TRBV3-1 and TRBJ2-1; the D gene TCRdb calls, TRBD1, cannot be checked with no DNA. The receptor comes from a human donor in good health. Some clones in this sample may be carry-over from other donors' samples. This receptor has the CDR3 CASSPRGLSAGESYNEQFF.